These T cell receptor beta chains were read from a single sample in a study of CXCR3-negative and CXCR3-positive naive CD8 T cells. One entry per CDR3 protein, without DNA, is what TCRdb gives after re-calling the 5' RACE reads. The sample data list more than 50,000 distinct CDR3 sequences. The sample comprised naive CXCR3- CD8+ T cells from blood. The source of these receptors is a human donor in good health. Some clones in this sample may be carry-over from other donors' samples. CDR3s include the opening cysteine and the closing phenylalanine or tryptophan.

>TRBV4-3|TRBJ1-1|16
CASSSSSGISGTEAFF
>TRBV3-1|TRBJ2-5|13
CDSSQDGWETQYF
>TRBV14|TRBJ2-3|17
CASSQAGTSGYADTQYF
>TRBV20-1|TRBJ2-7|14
CSARDLDEGAQQYF
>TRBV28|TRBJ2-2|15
CASRGDRTNTGELFF
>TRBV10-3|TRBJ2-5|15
CAIRNETGVRETQYF
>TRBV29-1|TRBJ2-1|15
CSVDTGTGSYNEQFF
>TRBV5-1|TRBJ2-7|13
CASSVGIDYEQYF
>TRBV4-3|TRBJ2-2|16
CASSQEQGAYTGELFF
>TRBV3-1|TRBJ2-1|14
CASSQGSSWGEQFF
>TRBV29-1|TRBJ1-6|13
CSVAETVNSPLHF
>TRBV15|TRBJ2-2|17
CATSRDRKGKYTGELFF
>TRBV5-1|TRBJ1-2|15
CASSPLDRADYGYTF
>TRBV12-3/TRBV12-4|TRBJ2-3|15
CASSRSGGAGDTQYF
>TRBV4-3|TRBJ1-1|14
CASSPGRLGTEAFF
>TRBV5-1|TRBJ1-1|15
CASSFAFPKNTEAFF
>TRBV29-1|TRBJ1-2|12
CSVPQRGYGYTF
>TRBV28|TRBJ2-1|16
CASRFRPAGGHNEQFF
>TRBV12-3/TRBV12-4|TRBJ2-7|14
CASSPGDLAYEQYF
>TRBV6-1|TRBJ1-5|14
CASSKAVGNQPQHF
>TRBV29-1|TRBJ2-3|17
CSVEDATVWGGGDTQYF
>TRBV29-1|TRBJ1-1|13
CSAPGLSNTEAFF
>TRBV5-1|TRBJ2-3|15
CASSLRFREGDTQYF
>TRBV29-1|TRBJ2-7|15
CSVVTGQGKLLEQYF
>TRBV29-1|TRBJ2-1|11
CSVERPRGQFF
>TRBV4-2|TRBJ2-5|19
CASSPRGAGGPLFGETQYF
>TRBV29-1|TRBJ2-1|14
CSVSDGTSYNEQFF
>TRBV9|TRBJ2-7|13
CASSVVSGPEQYF
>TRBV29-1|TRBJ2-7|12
CSVAGQAAEQYF
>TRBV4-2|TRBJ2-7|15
CASSPGQRGFYEQYF
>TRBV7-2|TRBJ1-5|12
CASSPTNQPQHF
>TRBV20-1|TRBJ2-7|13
CSARDMDSYEQYF
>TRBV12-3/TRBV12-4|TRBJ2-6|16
CASSLPGASGANVLTF
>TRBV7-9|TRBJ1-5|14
CASSLVGVDQPQHF
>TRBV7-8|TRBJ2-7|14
CASSLMGGHYEQYF
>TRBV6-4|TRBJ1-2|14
CASSDGEGLYGYTF
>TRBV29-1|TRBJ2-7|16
CSVEGGERGSSYEQYF
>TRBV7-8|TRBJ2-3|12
CASSLLPDTQYF
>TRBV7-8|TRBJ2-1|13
CASSPGHYNEQFF
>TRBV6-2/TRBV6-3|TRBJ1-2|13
CASTAAGEYGYTF
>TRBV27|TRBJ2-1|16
CASSFFVGDTYNEQFF
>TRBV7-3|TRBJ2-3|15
CASSLSSGGRDTQYF
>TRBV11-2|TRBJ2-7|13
CASSLEMVDEQYF
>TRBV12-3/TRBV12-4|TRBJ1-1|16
CASSDLIGGENTEAFF
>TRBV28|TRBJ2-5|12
CASSRTAETQYF